The T cell receptor (beta chain) under discussion was sequenced for a study of blood T cell repertoires in COVID-19. Study details: Samples came from the United States, Italy and Spain, spanning acute and convalescent COVID-19. Nucleic acid was either cDNA or gDNA, and it came from T cells, B-cell-depleted T cells, or PBMCs.

Source study methods: Nucleated cell number was recorded as an estimate derived from reference gene primer amplification. The repertoire was sequenced with immunoSEQ multiplex PCR; TCRdb's copy has only in-frame clones and lacks some. V and J calls and clone size are those listed in that table; D and trimming were worked out from the DNA. The table lists about 94,000 clones, about 86% of them singletons. Losses at the gene ends were 5 bases for V and 3 bases for J; bases not matched to a gene: 7. This CDR3 has 14 residues. Germline V CDR1 and CDR2: WSHSY, SAAADI. What was sequenced was peripheral blood. The receptor was derived from a man between 60 and 70 years old with acute or convalescent COVID-19. The rearrangement joins TRBV10-2 to TRBJ2-7, with 7 bases identical to TRBD1. CDR3 coding DNA: TGCGCCAGCAGTACAGACAGGGTCGGCTACGAGCAGTACTTC. This translates into CASSTDRVGYEQYF.